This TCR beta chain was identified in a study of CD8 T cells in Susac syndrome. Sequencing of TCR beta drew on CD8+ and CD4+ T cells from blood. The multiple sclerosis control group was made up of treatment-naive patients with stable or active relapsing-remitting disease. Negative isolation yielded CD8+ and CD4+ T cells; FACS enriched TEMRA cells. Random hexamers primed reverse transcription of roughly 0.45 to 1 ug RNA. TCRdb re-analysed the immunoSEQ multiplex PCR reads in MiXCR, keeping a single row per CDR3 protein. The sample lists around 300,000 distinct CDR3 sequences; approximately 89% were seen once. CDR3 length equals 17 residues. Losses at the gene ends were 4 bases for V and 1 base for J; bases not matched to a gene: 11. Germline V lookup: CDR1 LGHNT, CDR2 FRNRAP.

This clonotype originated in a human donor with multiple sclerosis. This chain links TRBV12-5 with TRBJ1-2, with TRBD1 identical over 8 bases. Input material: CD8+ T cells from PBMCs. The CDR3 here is CASGSPQGAPLNYGYTF. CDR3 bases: TGTGCTAGTGGTTCCCCCCAGGGGGCTCCCCTTAACTATGGCTACACCTTC.